These 18 T cell receptor beta chains came from one sample sequenced in a study of tumor-infiltrating lymphocytes in primary liver carcinoma. Total RNA (roughly 550 ng) served as template for TCR beta cDNA synthesis primed by a constant-region primer. Construction of TCR beta libraries relied on three successive nested multiplex PCR rounds employing slightly modified ARM-PCR. TRBV1-TRBV30 forward primers and a C-beta reverse primer were used in the first two PCR rounds, which each ran for 9 to 10 cycles. MiXCR was run by TCRdb on the multiplex PCR reads, yielding one entry per CDR3 protein. This table holds 100,000 or so distinct CDR3 sequences, roughly 69% found once. From roughly 20-30 mg of unsorted bulk tissue, DNA and RNA were co-extracted together. Source material: liver tumor tissue from sampling region 5. Described subset: tumor region T5, tumor centre. The receptor source for this set is a woman aged 60-75 years with primary liver carcinoma and hepatitis B virus infection.

Points on this clonotype: The junction and the germline gene differ at one end; a read error may be behind it. The chain recombines TRBV12-5 with TRBJ1-5, with D maybe TRBD1 (5 bases). The DNA end favors TRBJ2-3, so the J call may be wrong. The CDR3 runs to 14 residues. The germline V gene encodes CDR1 LGHNT and CDR2 FRNRAP. The CDR3 spells CACGLPGLNQPQYF. CDR3 DNA sequence: TGTGCTTGTGGTTTGCCAGGGCTCAATCAGCCCCAGTATTTT.

This chain connects TRBV29-1 to TRBJ2-1; TRBD1 matches 7 bases. The CDR3 runs to 13 residues. Germline CDR1 is SQVTM and CDR2 is ANQGSEA. After removal of 8 bases from V and 8 bases from J, the junction contained 12 bases not matched to a gene. The CDR3 region is CSIGGQSSDEQFF. Written as DNA, the CDR3 is TGCAGCATTGGGGGACAGTCATCGGATGAGCAGTTCTTC.

There are many counts of this clonotype. CDR3 sequence reads: CASSPGTGEGWDEQFF. CDR3 in DNA: TGTGCCAGTTCCCCCGGGACAGGGGAGGGATGGGATGAGCAGTTCTTC. The V and J genes are TRBV6-4 and TRBJ2-1; 10 nucleotides align to TRBD1. This CDR3 has 16 residues. Germline trimming cut 9 bases from V and 8 bases from J; bases unmatched to any gene: 16. Germline values: CDR1 MRHNA, CDR2 SNTAGT.

The chain combines TRBV9 with TRBJ1-4, with D unclear. The CDR3 covers 14 residues. The V and J ends lost 7 bases and 2 bases respectively, with 12 bases between them. In germline, CDR1 is SGDLS, CDR2 YYNGEE. The CDR3 DNA reads as TGTGCCAGCGCTGGCGGCGGCACTAATGAAAAACTGTTTTTT. This codes for CASAGGGTNEKLFF.

Worth noting for this clonotype: A much larger clone lies a single base off, so this may be a read error. The CDR3 DNA reads TGCGACAGCAGCTTGGCTCGCTCGGCCAACTATGGCTACACCTTC. As protein: CDSSLARSANYGYTF. The chain employs TRBV5-1 and TRBJ1-2, with no clear D. Germline lookup yields CDR1 SGHRS and CDR2 YFSETQ. This CDR3 spans 15 amino acids.

By share of the sample, this clonotype is medium-sized. The genes are TRBV12-3 or TRBV12-4 and TRBJ1-1, with D perhaps matching TRBD1 (6 bases). The V end was cut by 2 bases, the J end by 2 bases, with 15 bases between. CDR3 size: 16 residues. The CDR3 loop is CASSLPGGAPNTEAFF. In DNA form, the CDR3 reads TGTGCCAGCAGTTTACCGGGGGGGGCGCCTAACACTGAAGCTTTCTTT.

To note about this clonotype: The junction departs from germline at one end; a sequencing error may be responsible. The chain couples TRBV11-2 to TRBJ2-7; D is unclear. Looked up from germline, CDR1 is SGHAT and CDR2 is FQNNGV. This CDR3 has 12 residues. DNA of the CDR3: TGTGCCAGCAACTTAGGGAAAAACGTGCAGTACTTC. Encoded protein: CASNLGKNVQYF.

This rearrangement joins TRBV6-5 to TRBJ2-2; a possible D gene is TRBD1 (5 bases). This CDR3 has 15 residues. Trimming shortened V by 6 bases and J by 2 bases, and 13 bases separated the two germline ends. Germline values: CDR1 MNHEY, CDR2 SVGAGI. CDR3 nucleotides: TGTGCCAGCAGACTATCAGGGATAAACACCGGGGAGCTGTTTTTT. Translated: CASRLSGINTGELFF.

For this clonotype: At one end, the junction sequence differs from germline, possibly due to a read error. The V gene is TRBV6-5, the J gene TRBJ1-5; D is uncertain. The germline V gene has CDR1 MNHEY and CDR2 SVGAGI. CDR3 size: 13 residues. The CDR3, as DNA: TGTGCCACCAGTTATAACGGTAATCAGTCCCAGCATTTT. Encoded protein: CATSYNGNQSQHF.

This clonotype was seen many times. V usage is TRBV10-3 and J usage is TRBJ2-7; D gene unclear. Germline assignment: CDR1 ENHRY and CDR2 SYGVKD. Trimming shortened V by 6 bases and J by 1 base, and 13 bases separated the two germline ends. The CDR3 consists of 14 residues. CDR3 DNA: TGTGCCATCAGCACCGTTCCCAGTTCCTACGAGCAGTACTTC. Protein: CAISTVPSSYEQYF.

With regard to this clonotype: At one of its ends the junction is not consistent with the germline gene, which may arise from a read error. This chain joins TRBV29-1 and TRBJ2-3; 8 bases agree with TRBD1. The CDR3 extends over 14 amino acids. CDR1 SQVTM and CDR2 ANQGSEA come from the germline V gene. The CDR3 reads CSVHRGESTDSQYF. CDR3 DNA: TGCAGCGTACACAGGGGGGAGAGCACAGATTCGCAGTATTTT.

With respect to this clonotype: The CDR3 end shows no conserved phenylalanine or tryptophan, and so a read error is likely. The V call is TRBV11-3, the J call TRBJ2-1, with a possible D match to TRBD2 (6 bases). V was trimmed by 5 bases and J by 3 bases, leaving 8 bases between them. This CDR3 spans 13 amino acids. CDR1 is SGHNT, CDR2 YENEEA, per germline. CDR3 coding DNA: TGTGCCAGCAGCGTCGGGGGCTACAATGAGCAGTTCTTA. Protein: CASSVGGYNEQFL.

This clonotype appeared a few times. Here the CDR3 omits its conserved ending phenylalanine or tryptophan, so a read error is the likely source. The DNA is omitted, as the CDR3 cannot be located on it reliably, and the CDR3 follows TCRdb's listing. The rearrangement uses TRBV11-2 and TRBJ2-1. Inclusive of both ends, the CDR3 amounts to 13 amino acids. CDR1 and CDR2 from the germline V gene are SGHAT and FQNNGV. CDR3 in amino acids: CASSRENYNEQLI.

A note on this clonotype: One end of the junction varies from germline; a read error may be responsible. This chain connects TRBV6-1 to TRBJ1-2; weak D call: TRBD1 (5 bases). Germline V gene data show CDR1 as MNHNS and CDR2 as SASEGT. The CDR3 has 18 residues. DNA of the CDR3: TGTGTCAGCAGTGACCACCTTCGGAGGGGAAGTAATATGGATGGCTACACCTTC. Amino acids: CVSSDHLRRGSNMDGYTF.

To note about this clonotype: Since no conserved phenylalanine or tryptophan closes the CDR3, a read error is the likely cause. This rearrangement joins TRBV11-1 to TRBJ2-7; D could derive from TRBD1 or TRBD2 (6 bases each). Germline V gives CDR1 SGHAT, CDR2 FQDESV (reference sequence). The CDR3 spans 13 residues. CDR3 residues: CVRRGKRSYEQYL. The CDR3 DNA sequence: TGTGTCAGGAGGGGGAAGCGATCCTACGAGCAGTACCTC.

This clonotype was recorded once. At one boundary the junction diverges from the germline segment, which might be a read error. The genes are TRBV11-2 and TRBJ2-7, with D unclear. Germline V gene lookup returns CDR1 SGHAT and CDR2 FQNNGV. CDR3 length: 14 amino acids. The CDR3 coding sequence is TGTACCAGCAGCTCCAACCGCATGGTTCTCGAACAGTACTTC. Translating gives CTSSSNRMVLEQYF.

The sample holds many counts of this clonotype. The chain combines TRBV7-9 with TRBJ1-1; TRBD1 agrees at 8 bases. The CDR3 is 16 amino acids. The germline gives CDR1 SEHNR, CDR2 FQNEAQ (reference sequence). V trimming: 4 bases; J trimming: 4 bases; junction bases outside the gene matches: 11. This chain's CDR3 is CASSWGFGQGATEAFF. The DNA of the CDR3 is TGTGCCAGCAGCTGGGGCTTTGGACAGGGCGCCACTGAAGCTTTCTTT.

This clonotype was seen only a few times. The rearrangement links TRBV10-3 to TRBJ1-1; TRBD1 might be the D (5 bases). The V gene's germline CDR1 is ENHRY and CDR2 SYGVKD. The CDR3 contains 15 residues. Trimming shortened V by 0 bases and J by 3 bases, and 11 bases separated the two germline ends. The CDR3 DNA follows: TGTGCCATCAGTGAGTCGACGGGGGTGGACACTGAAGCTTTCTTT. This gives the protein CAISESTGVDTEAFF.